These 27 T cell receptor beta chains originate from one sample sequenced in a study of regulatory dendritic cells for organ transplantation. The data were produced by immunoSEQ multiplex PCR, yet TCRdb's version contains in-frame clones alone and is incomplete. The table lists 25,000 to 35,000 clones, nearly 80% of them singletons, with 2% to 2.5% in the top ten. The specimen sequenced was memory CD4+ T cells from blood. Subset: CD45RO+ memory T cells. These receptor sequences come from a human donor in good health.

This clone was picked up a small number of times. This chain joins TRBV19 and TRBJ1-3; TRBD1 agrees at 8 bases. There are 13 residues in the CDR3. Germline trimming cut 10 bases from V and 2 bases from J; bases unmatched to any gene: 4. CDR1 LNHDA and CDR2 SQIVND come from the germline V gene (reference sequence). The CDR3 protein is CATSDRAGNTIYF. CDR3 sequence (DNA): TGTGCCACCTCGGACAGGGCTGGAAACACCATATATTTT.

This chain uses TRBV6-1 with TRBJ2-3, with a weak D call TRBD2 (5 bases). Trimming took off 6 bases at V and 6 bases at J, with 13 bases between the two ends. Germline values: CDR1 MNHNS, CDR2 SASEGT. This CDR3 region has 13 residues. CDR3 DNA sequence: TGTGCCAGCAGGCCTAGCATCCCCGATACGCAGTATTTT. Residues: CASRPSIPDTQYF.

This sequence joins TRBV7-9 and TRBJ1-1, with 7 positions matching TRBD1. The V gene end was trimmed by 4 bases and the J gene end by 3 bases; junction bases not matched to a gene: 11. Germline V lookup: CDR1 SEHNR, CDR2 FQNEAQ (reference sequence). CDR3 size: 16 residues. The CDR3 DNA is TGTGCCAGCAGCTCAGTAGTACAGGGGTGGGACACTGAAGCTTTCTTT. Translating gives CASSSVVQGWDTEAFF.

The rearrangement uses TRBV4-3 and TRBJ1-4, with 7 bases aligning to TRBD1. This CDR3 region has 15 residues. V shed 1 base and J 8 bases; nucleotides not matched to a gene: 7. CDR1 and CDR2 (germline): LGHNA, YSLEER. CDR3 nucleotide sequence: TGCGCCAGCAGCCAAGGGAACAGGGGTGGCGAAAAACTGTTTTTT. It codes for CASSQGNRGGEKLFF.

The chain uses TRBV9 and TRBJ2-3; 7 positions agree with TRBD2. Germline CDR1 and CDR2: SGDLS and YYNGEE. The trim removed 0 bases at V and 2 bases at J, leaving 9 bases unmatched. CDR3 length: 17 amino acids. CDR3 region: CASSVDGRGGFTDTQYF. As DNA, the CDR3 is TGTGCCAGCAGCGTAGATGGGCGCGGGGGTTTCACAGATACGCAGTATTTT.

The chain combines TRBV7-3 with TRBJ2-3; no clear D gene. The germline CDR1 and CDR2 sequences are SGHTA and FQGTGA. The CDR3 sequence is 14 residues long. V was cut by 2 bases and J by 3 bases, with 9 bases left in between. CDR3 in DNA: TGTGCCAGCAGCTTATTAGGGCGAACAGATACGCAGTATTTT. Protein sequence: CASSLLGRTDTQYF.

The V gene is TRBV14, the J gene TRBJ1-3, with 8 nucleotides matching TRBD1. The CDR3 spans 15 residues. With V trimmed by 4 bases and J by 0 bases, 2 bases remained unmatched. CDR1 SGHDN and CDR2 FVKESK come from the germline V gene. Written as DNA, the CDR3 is TGTGCCAGCAGCCCAGACAGGGGCTCTGGAAACACCATATATTTT. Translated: CASSPDRGSGNTIYF.

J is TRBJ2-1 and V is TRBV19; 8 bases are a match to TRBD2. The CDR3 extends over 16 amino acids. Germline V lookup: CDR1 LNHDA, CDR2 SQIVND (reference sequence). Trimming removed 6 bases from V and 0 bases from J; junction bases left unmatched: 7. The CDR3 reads CASSSDGGASYNEQFF. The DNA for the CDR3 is TGTGCCAGTAGCTCAGACGGGGGGGCCTCCTACAATGAGCAGTTCTTC.

CDR3 protein: CASTRGSGSYEQYF. CDR3 DNA: TGTGCCAGCACACGGGGTAGCGGGAGCTACGAGCAGTACTTC. The V gene is TRBV5-8, the J gene TRBJ2-7; TRBD2 matches 9 bases. The V and J ends lost 6 bases and 3 bases, in that order; junction bases with no gene match: 7. Germline assignment: CDR1 SGHTS and CDR2 YDEGEE. There are 14 residues in the CDR3.

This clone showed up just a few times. The CDR3 nucleotides read TGCGCCAGCAGCTTGGGGCTAGATCAGCCCCAGCATTTT. Protein: CASSLGLDQPQHF. J is TRBJ1-5 and V is TRBV5-1; D ambiguous. Trimming cost V 0 bases and J 5 bases, with 6 bases left between them. Germline CDR1 and CDR2: SGHRS and YFSETQ. The CDR3 spans 13 residues.

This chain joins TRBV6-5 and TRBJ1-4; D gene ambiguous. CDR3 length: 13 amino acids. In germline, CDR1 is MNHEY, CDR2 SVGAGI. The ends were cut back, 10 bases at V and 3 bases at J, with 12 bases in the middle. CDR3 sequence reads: CATRWGANEKLFF. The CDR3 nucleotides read TGTGCCACCCGTTGGGGAGCTAATGAAAAACTGTTTTTT.

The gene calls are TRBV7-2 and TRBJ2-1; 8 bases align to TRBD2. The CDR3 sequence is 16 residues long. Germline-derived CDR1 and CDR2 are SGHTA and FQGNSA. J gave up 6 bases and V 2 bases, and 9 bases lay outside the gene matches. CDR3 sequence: CASSLTYGLAGNEQFF. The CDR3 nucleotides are TGTGCCAGCAGCTTAACGTACGGGCTAGCGGGCAATGAGCAGTTCTTC.

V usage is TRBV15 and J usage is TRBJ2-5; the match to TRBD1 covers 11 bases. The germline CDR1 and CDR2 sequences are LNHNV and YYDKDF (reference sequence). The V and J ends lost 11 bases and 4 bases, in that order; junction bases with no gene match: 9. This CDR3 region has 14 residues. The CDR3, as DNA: TGTGCCTCAAGGGACAGGGGGGACAGAGAGACCCAGTACTTC. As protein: CASRDRGDRETQYF.

CDR3 in DNA: TGCAGCGTTGGAGAGGGTAACTATGGCTACACCTTC. Its protein is CSVGEGNYGYTF. The rearrangement joins TRBV29-1 to TRBJ1-2; D remains unclear. Trimming removed 4 bases from V and 1 base from J, with 7 bases in between. The CDR3 length is 12 residues. From germline, CDR1 is SQVTM and CDR2 ANQGSEA.

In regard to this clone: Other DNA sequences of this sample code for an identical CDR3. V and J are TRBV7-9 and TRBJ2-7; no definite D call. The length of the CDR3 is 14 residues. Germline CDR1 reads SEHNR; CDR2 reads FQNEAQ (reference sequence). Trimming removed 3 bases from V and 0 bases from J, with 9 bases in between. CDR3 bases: TGTGCCAGCAGCTTCGGGCAGCCCTCCTACGAGCAGTACTTC. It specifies CASSFGQPSYEQYF.

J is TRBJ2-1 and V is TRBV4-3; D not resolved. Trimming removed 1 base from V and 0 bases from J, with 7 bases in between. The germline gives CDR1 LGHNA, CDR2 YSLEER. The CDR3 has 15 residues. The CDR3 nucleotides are TGCGCCAGCAGCCAAGGCCAAGCCTCCTACAATGAGCAGTTCTTC. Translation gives CASSQGQASYNEQFF.

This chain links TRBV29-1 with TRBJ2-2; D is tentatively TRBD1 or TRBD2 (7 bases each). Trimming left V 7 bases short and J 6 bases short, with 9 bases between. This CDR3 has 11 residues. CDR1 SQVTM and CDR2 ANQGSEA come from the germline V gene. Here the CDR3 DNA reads TGCAGCGCAGGGGGGGCCGGGGAGCTGTTTTTT. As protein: CSAGGAGELFF.

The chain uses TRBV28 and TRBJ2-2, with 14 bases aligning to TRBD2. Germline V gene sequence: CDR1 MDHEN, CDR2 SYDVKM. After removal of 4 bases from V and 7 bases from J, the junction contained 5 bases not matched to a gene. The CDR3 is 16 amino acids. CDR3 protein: CASSSGLAGAGGELFF. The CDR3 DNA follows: TGTGCCAGCAGTTCGGGACTAGCGGGAGCGGGCGGGGAGCTGTTTTTT.

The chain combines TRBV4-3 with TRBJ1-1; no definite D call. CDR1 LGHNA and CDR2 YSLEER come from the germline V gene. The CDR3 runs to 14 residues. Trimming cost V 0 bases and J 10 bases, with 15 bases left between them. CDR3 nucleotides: TGCGCCAGCAGCCAAGATAGCGGGCCAAGAAGAGCTTTCTTT. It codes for CASSQDSGPRRAFF.

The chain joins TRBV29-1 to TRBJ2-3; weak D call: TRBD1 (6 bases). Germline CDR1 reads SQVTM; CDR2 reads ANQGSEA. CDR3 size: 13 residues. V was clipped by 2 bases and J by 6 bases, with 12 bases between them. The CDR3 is CSVELQGKDTQYF. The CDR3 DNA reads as TGCAGCGTTGAATTACAGGGAAAGGATACGCAGTATTTT.

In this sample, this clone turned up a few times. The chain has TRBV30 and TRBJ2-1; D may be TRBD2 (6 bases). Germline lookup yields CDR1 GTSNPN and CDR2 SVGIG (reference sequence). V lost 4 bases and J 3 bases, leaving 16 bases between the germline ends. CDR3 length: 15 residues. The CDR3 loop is CAWKSRLVRYNEQFF. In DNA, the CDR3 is TGTGCCTGGAAGTCAAGACTAGTCCGCTACAATGAGCAGTTCTTC.

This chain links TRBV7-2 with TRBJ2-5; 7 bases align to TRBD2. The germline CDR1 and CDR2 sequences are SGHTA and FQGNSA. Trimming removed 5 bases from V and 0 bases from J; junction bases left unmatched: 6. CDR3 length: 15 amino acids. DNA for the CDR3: TGTGCCAGCAGCCTTAAAGCGGGACACCAAGAGACCCAGTACTTC. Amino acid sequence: CASSLKAGHQETQYF.

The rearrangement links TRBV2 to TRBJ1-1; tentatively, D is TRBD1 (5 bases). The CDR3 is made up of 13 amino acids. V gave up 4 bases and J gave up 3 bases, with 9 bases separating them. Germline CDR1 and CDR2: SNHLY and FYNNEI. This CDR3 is CASSVGEYTEAFF. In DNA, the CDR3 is TGTGCCAGCAGTGTAGGGGAGTACACTGAAGCTTTCTTT.

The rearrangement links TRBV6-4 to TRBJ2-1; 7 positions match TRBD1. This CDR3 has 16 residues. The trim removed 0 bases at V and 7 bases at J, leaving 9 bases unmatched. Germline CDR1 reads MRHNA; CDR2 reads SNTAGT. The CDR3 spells CASSDSLDRDVNEQFF. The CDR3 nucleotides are TGTGCCAGCAGTGACTCCCTCGACAGGGACGTAAATGAGCAGTTCTTC.

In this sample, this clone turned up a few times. The CDR3 region has the DNA TGTGCCAGTAGTATAGATGGGACCCCCCTGCACAACTATGGCTACACCTTC. This encodes CASSIDGTPLHNYGYTF. The V and J genes are TRBV19 and TRBJ1-2; possibly TRBD1 for D (5 bases). The length of the CDR3 is 17 residues. Trimming left V 0 bases short and J 2 bases short, with 16 bases between. The germline V gene encodes CDR1 LNHDA and CDR2 SQIVND (reference sequence).

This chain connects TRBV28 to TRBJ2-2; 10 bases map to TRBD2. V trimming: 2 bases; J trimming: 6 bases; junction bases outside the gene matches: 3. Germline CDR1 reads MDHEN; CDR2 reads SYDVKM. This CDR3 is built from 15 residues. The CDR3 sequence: CASSLRSGRAGELFF. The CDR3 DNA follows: TGTGCCAGCAGTTTAAGGAGCGGGAGGGCCGGGGAGCTGTTTTTT.

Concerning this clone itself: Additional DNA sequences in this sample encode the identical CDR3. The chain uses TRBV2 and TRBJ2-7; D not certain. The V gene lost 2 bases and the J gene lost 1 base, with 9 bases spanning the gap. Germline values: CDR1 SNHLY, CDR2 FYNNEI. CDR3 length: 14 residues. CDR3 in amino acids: CASSEQGSSYEQYF. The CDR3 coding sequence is TGTGCCAGCAGTGAACAAGGCAGTTCCTACGAGCAGTACTTC.